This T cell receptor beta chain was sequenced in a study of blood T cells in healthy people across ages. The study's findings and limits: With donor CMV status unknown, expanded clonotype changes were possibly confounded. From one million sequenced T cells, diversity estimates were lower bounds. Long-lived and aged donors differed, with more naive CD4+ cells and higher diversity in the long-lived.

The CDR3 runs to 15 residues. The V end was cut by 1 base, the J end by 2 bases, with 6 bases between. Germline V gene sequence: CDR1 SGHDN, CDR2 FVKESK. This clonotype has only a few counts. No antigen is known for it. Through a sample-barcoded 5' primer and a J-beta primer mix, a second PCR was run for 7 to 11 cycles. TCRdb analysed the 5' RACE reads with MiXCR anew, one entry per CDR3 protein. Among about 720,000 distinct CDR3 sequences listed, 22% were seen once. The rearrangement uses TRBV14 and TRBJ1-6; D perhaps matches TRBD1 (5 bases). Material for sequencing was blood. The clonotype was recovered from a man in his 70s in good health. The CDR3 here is CASSQAGTYNSPLHF. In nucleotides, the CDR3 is TGTGCCAGCAGCCAAGCAGGGACCTATAATTCACCCCTCCACTTT.